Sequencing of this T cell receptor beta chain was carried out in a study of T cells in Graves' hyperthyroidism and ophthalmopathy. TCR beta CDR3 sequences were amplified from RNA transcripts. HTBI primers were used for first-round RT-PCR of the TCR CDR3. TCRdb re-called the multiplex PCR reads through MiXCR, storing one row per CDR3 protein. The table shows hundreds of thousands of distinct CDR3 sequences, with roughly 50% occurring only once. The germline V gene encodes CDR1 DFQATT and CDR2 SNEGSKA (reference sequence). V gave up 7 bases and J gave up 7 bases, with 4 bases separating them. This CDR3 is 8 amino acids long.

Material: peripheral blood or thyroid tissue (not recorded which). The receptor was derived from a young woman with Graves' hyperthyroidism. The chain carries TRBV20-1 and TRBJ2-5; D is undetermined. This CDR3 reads CSVPTQYF. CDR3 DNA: TGCAGTGTCCCGACCCAGTACTTC.